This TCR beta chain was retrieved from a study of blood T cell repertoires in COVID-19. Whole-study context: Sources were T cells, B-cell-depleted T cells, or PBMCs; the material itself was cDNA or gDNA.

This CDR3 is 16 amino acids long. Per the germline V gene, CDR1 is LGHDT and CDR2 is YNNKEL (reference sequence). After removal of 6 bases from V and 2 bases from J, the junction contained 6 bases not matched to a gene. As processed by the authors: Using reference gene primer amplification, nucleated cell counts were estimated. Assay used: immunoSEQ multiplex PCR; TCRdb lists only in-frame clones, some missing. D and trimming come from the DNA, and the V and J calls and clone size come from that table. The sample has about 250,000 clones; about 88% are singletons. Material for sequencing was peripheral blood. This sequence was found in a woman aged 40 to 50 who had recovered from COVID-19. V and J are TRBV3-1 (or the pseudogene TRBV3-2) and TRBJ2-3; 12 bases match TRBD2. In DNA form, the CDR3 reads TGTGCCAGCAGTCCAGGGACTAGCGGGTTCACAGATACGCAGTATTTT. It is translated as CASSPGTSGFTDTQYF.